The next 9 T cell receptor beta chains were all read from a single sample in a study of blood T cell repertoires in COVID-19. Sequencing was performed with immunoSEQ multiplex PCR; in TCRdb, only in-frame clones are kept and a portion is missing. The table has 110,000 or so clones, less than 85% seen once. The sequenced sample was peripheral blood. These receptors all come from a human donor in a cohort sampled during active or convalescent COVID-19.

The V gene is TRBV28, the J gene TRBJ2-1, with TRBD2 matching 13 bases. With V trimmed by 2 bases and J by 12 bases, 10 bases remained unmatched. The CDR3 length is 16 residues. Germline V gene lookup returns CDR1 MDHEN and CDR2 SYDVKM. The CDR3 region is CASSLGPGLAGIRQFF. DNA for the CDR3: TGTGCCAGCAGTTTAGGTCCGGGACTAGCGGGAATTAGGCAGTTCTTC.

This chain joins TRBV11-2 and TRBJ2-3, with 9 bases that match TRBD1. CDR1 and CDR2 (germline): SGHAT, FQNNGV. The V segment lost 5 bases and the J segment 4 bases; nucleotides outside the gene matches: 13. This CDR3 region has 17 residues. CDR3 residues: CASSRRDRAGDPDTQYF. CDR3 in DNA: TGTGCCAGCAGCCGAAGGGACAGGGCTGGGGACCCAGATACGCAGTATTTT.

The chain is built from TRBV4-1 and TRBJ2-7; 10 bases are a match to TRBD2. CDR3 length: 18 amino acids. CDR1 and CDR2 (germline): MGHRA, YSYEKL. The V and J ends lost 5 bases and 3 bases, in that order; junction bases with no gene match: 16. The CDR3 DNA sequence: TGCGCCAGCAGCTACAGCCCGTGGAGCGGGAGGGTTATCTACGAGCAGTACTTC. Translating it yields CASSYSPWSGRVIYEQYF.

The chain couples TRBV28 to TRBJ2-1; 7 nucleotides align to TRBD1. Germline loops: CDR1 MDHEN, CDR2 SYDVKM. Germline trimming cut 5 bases from V and 7 bases from J; bases unmatched to any gene: 11. CDR3 size: 15 residues. The CDR3 spells CASSAMTGLVNEQFF. The CDR3 DNA sequence: TGTGCCAGCAGTGCGATGACAGGGTTAGTGAATGAGCAGTTCTTC.

CDR3 bases: TGTGCCAGTAGTATACTGAAACCCCAAACAGGGGTCCAAGAGACCCAGTACTTC. It codes for CASSILKPQTGVQETQYF. This rearrangement joins TRBV19 to TRBJ2-5, with 7 bases that match TRBD1. Per the germline V gene, CDR1 is LNHDA and CDR2 is SQIVND (reference sequence). V shed 2 bases and J 1 base; nucleotides not matched to a gene: 13. The CDR3 is 18 amino acids.

V and J are TRBV10-3 and TRBJ2-5; 10 bases align to TRBD2. V dropped 2 bases and J dropped 1; count of bases not matched to a gene: 4. The CDR3 contains 16 residues. Germline V gives CDR1 ENHRY, CDR2 SYGVKD. Here the CDR3 reads CAISEGIAGGQETQYF. CDR3 nucleotide sequence: TGTGCCATCAGTGAGGGGATAGCGGGGGGCCAAGAGACCCAGTACTTC.

The table lists this clone with a few counts. CDR3 loop: CASSRNRTLTYNEQFF. In DNA form, the CDR3 reads TGTGCCAGCAGCCGAAACAGGACACTAACCTACAATGAGCAGTTCTTC. The V and J genes are TRBV9 and TRBJ2-1; TRBD1 might be the D (5 bases). The CDR3 is 16 amino acids. In germline, CDR1 is SGDLS, CDR2 YYNGEE. The V and J ends lost 4 bases and 2 bases respectively, with 16 bases between them. The full variable domain, in which reference TRBV9 and TRBJ2-1 provide the parts outside the CDR3, is DSGVTQTPKHLITATGQRVTLRCSPRSGDLSVYWYQQSLDQGLQFLIQYYNGEERAKGNILERFSAQQFPDLHSELNLSSLELGDSALYFCASSRNRTLTYNEQFFGPGTRLTVL.

The gene calls are TRBV5-1 and TRBJ2-3; D call uncertain. The CDR3 spans 14 residues. Germline lookup yields CDR1 SGHRS and CDR2 YFSETQ. Trimming removed 0 bases from V and 2 bases from J, with 7 bases in between. The CDR3 reads CASSLGDITDTQYF. The DNA for the CDR3 is TGCGCCAGCAGCTTGGGAGATATCACAGATACGCAGTATTTT.

The chain recombines TRBV4-3 with TRBJ2-1; a weak D match, TRBD1 (5 bases). There are 17 residues in the CDR3. CDR1 and CDR2 (germline): LGHNA, YSLEER. Trimming pared 0 bases from V and 2 bases from J, leaving 14 bases between. CDR3 bases: TGCGCCAGCAGCCAAGAGAAAACAGACAGCCCCTACAATGAGCAGTTCTTC. It translates to CASSQEKTDSPYNEQFF.